This record looks at one T cell receptor beta chain sequence and its context. Its antigen remains unidentified. The data originate from a study of blood T cells in healthy people across ages. Germline V gives CDR1 PRHDT, CDR2 FYEKMQ (reference sequence). The CDR3 is 13 residues long. V lost 6 bases and J lost 4; bases outside the gene matches: 3. The study's findings and limits: Roughly linear declines in TCR beta diversity per million T cells occurred with age. Higher diversity and more naive CD4+ cells were features of long-lived donors, compared to aged donors.

The second PCR ran roughly 6 to 12 cycles with a sample-barcoded 5' primer and J-beta primers. The template-switch adaptor was a 5' adaptor with 12 random nucleotides. It tagged each cDNA molecule. TCRdb fed the 5' RACE reads into MiXCR, producing one record per CDR3 protein. Here the sample spans some 1.5 million distinct CDR3 sequences, approximately 43% being singletons. The sample consisted of blood. V and J are TRBV13 and TRBJ2-1, with 7 bases fitting TRBD2. This clonotype was obtained from a woman aged 18-30 years in good health. CDR3 in amino acids: CASREAGYNEQFF. The CDR3 DNA is TGTGCCAGCAGAGAAGCGGGGTACAATGAGCAGTTCTTC.